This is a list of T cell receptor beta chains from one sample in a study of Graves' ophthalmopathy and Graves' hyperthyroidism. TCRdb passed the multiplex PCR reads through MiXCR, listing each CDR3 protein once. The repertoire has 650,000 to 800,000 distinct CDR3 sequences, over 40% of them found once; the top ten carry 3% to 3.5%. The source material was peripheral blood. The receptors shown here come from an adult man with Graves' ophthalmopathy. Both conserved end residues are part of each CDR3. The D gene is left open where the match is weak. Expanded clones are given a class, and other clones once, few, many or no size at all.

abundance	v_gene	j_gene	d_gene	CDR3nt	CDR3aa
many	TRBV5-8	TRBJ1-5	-	TGTGCCAGCAGCCTAGACCAGGATCAGCCCCAGCATTTT	CASSLDQDQPQHF
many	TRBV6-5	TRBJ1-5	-	TGTGCCAGCAGTTGGACCGGGGCGCGAGATCAGCCCCAGCATTTT	CASSWTGARDQPQHF
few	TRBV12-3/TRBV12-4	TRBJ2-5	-	TGTGCCAGCAGTTCACTCCACAGGTTCCCCCAAGAGACCCAGTACTTC	CASSSLHRFPQETQYF
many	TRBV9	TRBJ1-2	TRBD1	TGTGCCAGCAGCGTAGACCGGGGACAGGGAGGTAACTATGGCTACACCTTC	CASSVDRGQGGNYGYTF
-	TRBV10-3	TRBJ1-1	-	TGTGCCATCAGTGTCGGATCAAACACTGAAGCTTTCTTT	CAISVGSNTEAFF
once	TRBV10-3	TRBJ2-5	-	TGTGCCATCAGTGAGTCGATCGGAAAGACCCAGTACTTC	CAISESIGKTQYF
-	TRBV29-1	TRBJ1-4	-	TGCAGCAGCCAAGATAAGGGCGGGAATGAAAAACTGTTTTTT	CSSQDKGGNEKLFF
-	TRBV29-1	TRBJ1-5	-	TGCAGCCTTACCTCGGGGGGGGCCGGGGAGACCCAGCATTTT	CSLTSGGAGETQHF
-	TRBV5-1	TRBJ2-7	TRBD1	TGCGTCAGCAGGAGTGGGACAGTAGTAGACGAGCAGTACTTC	CVSRSGTVVDEQYF
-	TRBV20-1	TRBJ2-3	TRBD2	TGCAGTGCTAGTCGTCTAGCGGGAGGGCAGGACACAGATACGCAGTATTTT	CSASRLAGGQDTDTQYF
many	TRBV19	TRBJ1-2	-	TGTGCCAGTAGTGAGTTTAATTATGGCTACACCTTC	CASSEFNYGYTF
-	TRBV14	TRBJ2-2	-	TGTGCCAGCAGCCAAGATCTCTCCACATTCACCGGGGAGCTGTTTTTT	CASSQDLSTFTGELFF
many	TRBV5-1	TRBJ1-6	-	TGCGCCAGCAGCTTGGGACAGTCAAATTCACCCCTCCACTTT	CASSLGQSNSPLHF
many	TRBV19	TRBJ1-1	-	TGTGCCAGTAGTTCCCCGGTGGGCTTCACTGAAGCTTTCTTT	CASSSPVGFTEAFF
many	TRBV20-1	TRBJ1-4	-	TGCAGTGCTTCTACAGGGACTACCAAACTGTTTTTT	CSASTGTTKLFF
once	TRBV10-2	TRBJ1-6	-	TGTGCTAGTGGTTTGGTGGATAATTCACCCCTCCACTTT	CASGLVDNSPLHF
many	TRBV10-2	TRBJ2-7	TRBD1	TGCGCCAGCAGGGACGGGACAGGGAGGGTCGAGCAGTACTTC	CASRDGTGRVEQYF
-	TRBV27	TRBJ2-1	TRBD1	TGTGCCAGCTCATGGGACAGGTCGAGCAATGAGCAGTTCTTC	CASSWDRSSNEQFF
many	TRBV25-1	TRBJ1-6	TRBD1	TGTGCCAGCAGTGTGGGGACAGAATTTAATTCACCCCTCCACTTT	CASSVGTEFNSPLHF
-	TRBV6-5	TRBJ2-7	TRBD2	TGTGCCAGCCGCTCGGTGGGAGGGGTAGCGTCCTACGAGCAGTACTTC	CASRSVGGVASYEQYF
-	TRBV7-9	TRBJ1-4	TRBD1	TGTGCCAGCAGGCGGGACAGGGGTGAAAAACTGTTTTTT	CASRRDRGEKLFF
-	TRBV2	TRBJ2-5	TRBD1	TGTGCCAGCAGTGCGGGACGGGACAGAGAGACCCAGTACTTC	CASSAGRDRETQYF